Described below is a single TCR beta chain sequence and its context. These data are taken from a study of blood T cell repertoires in COVID-19. Study-wide background: Donors in the United States, Italy and Spain gave samples during acute or convalescent COVID-19. Sample material is recorded as cDNA or gDNA derived from T cells, B-cell-depleted T cells, or PBMCs.

CDR3 length: 16 residues. Germline V CDR1 and CDR2: GTSNPN, SVGIG (reference sequence). How the authors handled the data: Amplification of reference gene primers provided the estimated nucleated cell counts. Some clones are missing from TCRdb's copy, which holds only in-frame ones; the method was immunoSEQ multiplex PCR. D and trimming come from the DNA, and the V and J calls and clone size come from that table. The table lists more than 95,000 clones, just over 85% of them singletons, with approximately 13% in the top ten. This sequence joins TRBV30 and TRBJ2-7, with 10 bases matching TRBD1. Sequencing was performed on peripheral blood. This clonotype originated in a woman in her fifties or sixties in a cohort sampled during active or convalescent COVID-19. The CDR3 bases are TGTGCTGCCGGGACAGGGGCCACGGGCTTTACCTACGAGCAGTACTTC. Translating gives CAAGTGATGFTYEQYF.